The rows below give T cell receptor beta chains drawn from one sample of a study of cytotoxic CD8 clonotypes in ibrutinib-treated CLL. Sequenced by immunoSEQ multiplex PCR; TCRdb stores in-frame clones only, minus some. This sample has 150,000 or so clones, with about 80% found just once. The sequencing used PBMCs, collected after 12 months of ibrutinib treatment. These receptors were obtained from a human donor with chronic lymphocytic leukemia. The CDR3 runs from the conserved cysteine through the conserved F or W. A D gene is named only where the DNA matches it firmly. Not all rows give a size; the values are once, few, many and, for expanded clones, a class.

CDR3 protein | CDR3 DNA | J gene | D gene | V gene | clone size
CASIDLSGFPHEQYF | TGTGCCAGCATCGACCTTTCAGGGTTCCCCCACGAGCAGTACTTC | TRBJ2-7 | - | TRBV28 | -
CASSLGRTSDTQYF | TGTGCCAGCAGCCTAGGTCGAACATCAGATACGCAGTATTTT | TRBJ2-3 | - | TRBV25-1 | -
CARSSAWDEQYF | TGTGCCAGAAGCTCAGCCTGGGACGAGCAGTACTTC | TRBJ2-7 | - | TRBV5-3 | -
CASRLLQGADSGANVLTF | TGTGCAAGTCGCTTATTACAGGGGGCTGACTCTGGGGCCAACGTCCTGACTTTC | TRBJ2-6 | - | TRBV12-2 | -
CASSLRGDQPQHF | TGTGCCAGCAGCTTGCGGGGAGATCAGCCCCAGCATTTT | TRBJ1-5 | - | TRBV7-2 | -
CASSPFSRSQVGEQFF | TGTGCCAGCTCACCATTCAGCAGGAGCCAGGTGGGTGAGCAGTTCTTC | TRBJ2-1 | - | TRBV18 | -
CANGQGGETQYF | TGTGCCAACGGACAGGGAGGGGAGACCCAGTACTTC | TRBJ2-5 | - | TRBV5-4 | -
CASSQDRPAEQYF | TGCGCCAGCAGCCAAGATAGGCCTGCCGAGCAGTACTTC | TRBJ2-7 | - | TRBV5-4 | -
CASSIPPLARAYEQYF | TGTGCCAGTAGTATACCCCCACTAGCGCGAGCCTACGAGCAGTACTTC | TRBJ2-7 | TRBD2 | TRBV19 | -
CASSAGSSNQPQHF | TGTGCCAGCAGTGCCGGTTCCTCCAATCAGCCCCAGCATTTT | TRBJ1-5 | - | TRBV27 | -
CASGTDVYGYTF | TGTGCCAGCGGGACGGATGTTTATGGCTACACCTTC | TRBJ1-2 | - | TRBV18 | -
CASSYVASNQPQHF | TGTGCCAGCAGTTACGTGGCAAGCAATCAGCCCCAGCATTTT | TRBJ1-5 | - | TRBV6-6 | -
CSVAWNLETQYF | TGCAGCGTTGCCTGGAACCTCGAGACCCAGTACTTC | TRBJ2-5 | - | TRBV29-1 | few
CASSLAWDEQYF | TGTGCCAGCAGCCTAGCGTGGGACGAGCAGTACTTC | TRBJ2-7 | - | TRBV2 | once
CASSESEKYNEQFF | TGCGCCAGCAGTGAGTCAGAGAAATACAATGAGCAGTTCTTC | TRBJ2-1 | - | TRBV10-2 | -
CASSWNRGNQPQHF | TGTGCCAGCAGTTGGAACAGGGGGAATCAGCCCCAGCATTTT | TRBJ1-5 | TRBD1 | TRBV28 | -
CASSDHTGGYGYTF | TGTGCCAGCAGTGATCATACAGGGGGCTATGGCTACACCTTC | TRBJ1-2 | TRBD1 | TRBV25-1 | medium-sized